This T cell receptor beta chain was sequenced during a study of spatial heterogeneity in lung cancer. Across the whole study: Among detected sequences, beta-chain ones consistently exceeded alpha-chain ones in number.

Study-wide points: Within tumors, counts of expanded alpha and beta TCRs tracked tumor mutation counts.

The trim removed 4 bases at V and 5 bases at J, leaving 6 bases unmatched. Germline-derived CDR1 and CDR2 are SGHKS and YYEKEE (reference sequence). The CDR3 loop spans 14 amino acids. TCRdb re-called the 5' RACE reads with MiXCR, one entry per CDR3 protein. This sample has 18,000 or so distinct CDR3 sequences; more than 9% occur once, and the top ten carry about 22%. The time point denotes: sample taken at primary tumor resection. Unsorted whole RNA of tumor, nontumor lung or frozen PBMC was sequenced. Judged by abundance, this clonotype is medium-sized. Its specificity is unknown. This beta chain is an unintended read in a library built for alpha chains; its size means little.

This TCR was sampled from a female donor with early-stage non-small cell lung cancer. This specimen was lung tumor tissue, taken at surgery. The rearrangement links TRBV5-5 to TRBJ2-7; TRBD1 matches 10 bases. The CDR3 region is CASSAGQGSDEQYF. The CDR3, as DNA: TGTGCCAGCAGCGCGGGACAGGGGAGCGACGAGCAGTACTTC. Looking up the rest from reference TRBV5-5 and TRBJ2-7 gives the full variable domain: DAGVTQSPTHLIKTRGQQVTLRCSPISGHKSVSWYQQVLGQGPQFIFQYYEKEERGRGNFPDRFSARQFPNYSSELNVNALLLGDSALYLCASSAGQGSDEQYFGPGTRLTVT.